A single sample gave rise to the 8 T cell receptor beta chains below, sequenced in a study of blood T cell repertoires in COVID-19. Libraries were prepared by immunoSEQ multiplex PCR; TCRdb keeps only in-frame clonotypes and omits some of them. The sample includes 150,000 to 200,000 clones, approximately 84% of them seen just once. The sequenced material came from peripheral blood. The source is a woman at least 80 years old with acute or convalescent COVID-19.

CDR3 protein: CASSPKPTTSAITSYNEQFF. In DNA, the CDR3 is TGTGCCAGCAGCCCTAAACCCACGACTAGCGCGATTACCTCCTACAATGAGCAGTTCTTC. This chain connects TRBV9 to TRBJ2-1, with 8 bases lining up with TRBD2. CDR1 and CDR2 (germline): SGDLS, YYNGEE. This CDR3 has 20 residues. Trimming took 4 bases from V and 0 from J; bases not matched to a gene: 18.

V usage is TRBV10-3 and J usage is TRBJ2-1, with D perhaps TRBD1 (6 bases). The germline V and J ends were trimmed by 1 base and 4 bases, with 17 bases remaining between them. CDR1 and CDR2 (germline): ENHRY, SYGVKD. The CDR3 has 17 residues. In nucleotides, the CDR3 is TGTGCCATCAGTGAGTTCAACAGGGATACGGGTTACAATGAGCAGTTCTTC. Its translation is CAISEFNRDTGYNEQFF.

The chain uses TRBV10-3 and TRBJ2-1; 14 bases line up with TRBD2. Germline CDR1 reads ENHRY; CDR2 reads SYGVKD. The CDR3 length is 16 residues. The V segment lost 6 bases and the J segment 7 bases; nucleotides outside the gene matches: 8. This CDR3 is CAIRRTGLAGANEQFF. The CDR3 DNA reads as TGTGCCATCAGACGCACGGGACTAGCGGGAGCTAATGAGCAGTTCTTC.

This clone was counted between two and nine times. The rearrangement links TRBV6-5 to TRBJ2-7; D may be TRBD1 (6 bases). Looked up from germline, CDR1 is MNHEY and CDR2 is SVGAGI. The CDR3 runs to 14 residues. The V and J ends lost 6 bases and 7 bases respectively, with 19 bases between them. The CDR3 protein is CASSSGTRPSEQYF. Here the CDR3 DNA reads TGTGCCAGCAGCTCCGGGACAAGGCCATCAGAGCAGTACTTC.

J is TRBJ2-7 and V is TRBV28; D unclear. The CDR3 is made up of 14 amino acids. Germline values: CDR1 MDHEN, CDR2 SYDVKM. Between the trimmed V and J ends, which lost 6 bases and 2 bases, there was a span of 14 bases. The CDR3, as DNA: TGTGCCAGCAGCCCCGAATTCGCGACCTACGAGCAGTACTTC. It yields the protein CASSPEFATYEQYF.

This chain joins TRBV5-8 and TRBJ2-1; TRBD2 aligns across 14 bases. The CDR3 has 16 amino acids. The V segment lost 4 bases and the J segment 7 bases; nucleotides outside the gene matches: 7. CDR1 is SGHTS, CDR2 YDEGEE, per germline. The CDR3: CASSPARLAGGNEQFF. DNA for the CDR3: TGTGCCAGCAGCCCCGCCCGACTAGCGGGGGGGAATGAGCAGTTCTTC.

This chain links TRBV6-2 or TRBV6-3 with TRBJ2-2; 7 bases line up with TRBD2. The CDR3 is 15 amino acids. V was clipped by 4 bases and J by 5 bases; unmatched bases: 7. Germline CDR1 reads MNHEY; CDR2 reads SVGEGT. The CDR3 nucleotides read TGTGCCAGCAGTTCACCGGGACTAAAGACCGGGGAGCTGTTTTTT. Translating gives CASSSPGLKTGELFF.

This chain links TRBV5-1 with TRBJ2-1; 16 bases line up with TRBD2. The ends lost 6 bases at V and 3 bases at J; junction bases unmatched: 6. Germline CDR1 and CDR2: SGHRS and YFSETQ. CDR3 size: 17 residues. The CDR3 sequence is CASTMGTSGRDYNEQFF. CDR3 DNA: TGCGCCAGCACTATGGGGACTAGCGGGAGGGACTACAATGAGCAGTTCTTC.